Sequencing of this T cell receptor beta chain was carried out in a study of blood T cell repertoires in COVID-19. At the level of the study: The study drew acute and convalescent COVID-19 samples from the United States, Italy and Spain.

Here immunoSEQ multiplex PCR was the method, and the copy in TCRdb shows in-frame clones only, minus some. The table records some 180,000 clones, around 80% of them present only once. Participants spanned ages roughly 18 to 95 years and resided in roughly 22 US areas. Clinical history as reported by participants underpinned cohort assignment. The study recruited exposed participants who had met a COVID-19 case within 2 weeks before entry. The CDR3 is 15 residues long. Per germline, CDR1 LNHDA and CDR2 SQIVND (reference sequence). V shed 7 bases, J shed 2 bases, and the junction held 8 bases outside the gene matches.

Source material: PBMCs or T cells enriched from blood (not recorded which). The sequence was collected from a man aged 60 to 75 who had been exposed to COVID-19. V gene TRBV19 combines with J gene TRBJ1-2; 9 bases fit TRBD1. The CDR3 region is CASTFRDRDNYGYTF. The CDR3 coding sequence is TGTGCCAGTACCTTCCGGGACAGGGACAACTATGGCTACACCTTC.